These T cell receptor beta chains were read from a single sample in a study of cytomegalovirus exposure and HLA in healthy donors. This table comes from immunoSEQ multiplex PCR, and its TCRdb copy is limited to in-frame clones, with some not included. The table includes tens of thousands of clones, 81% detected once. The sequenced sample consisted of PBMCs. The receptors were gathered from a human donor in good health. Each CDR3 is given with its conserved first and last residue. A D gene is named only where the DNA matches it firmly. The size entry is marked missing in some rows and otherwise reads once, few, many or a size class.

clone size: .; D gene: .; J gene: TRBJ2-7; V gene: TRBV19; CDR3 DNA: TGTGCCAGTAGTTGGAGAGCAGGGGCAACCTACGAGCAGTACTTC; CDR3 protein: CASSWRAGATYEQYF
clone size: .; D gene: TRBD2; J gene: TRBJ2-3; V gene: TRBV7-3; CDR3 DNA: TGTGCCAGCAGCTTAACGGGGACTACAAACACAGATACGCAGTATTTT; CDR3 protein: CASSLTGTTNTDTQYF
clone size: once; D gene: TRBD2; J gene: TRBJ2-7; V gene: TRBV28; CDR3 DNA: TGTGCCAGCAGTTTACAGGCTAGCGGGAGAGGCGAGCAGTACTTC; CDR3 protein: CASSLQASGRGEQYF
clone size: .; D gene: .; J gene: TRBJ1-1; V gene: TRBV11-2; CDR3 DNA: TGTGCCAGCAGCTTAAAGGACTGGGTCACTGAAGCTTTCTTT; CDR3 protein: CASSLKDWVTEAFF
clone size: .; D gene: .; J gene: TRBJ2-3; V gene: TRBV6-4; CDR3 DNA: TGTGCCAGCAGGGAGGGCGGGAGCACAGATACGCAGTATTTT; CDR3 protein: CASREGGSTDTQYF
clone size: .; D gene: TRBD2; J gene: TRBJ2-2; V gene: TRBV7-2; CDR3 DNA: TGTGCCAGCAGCTTAGTGTTAGCGGGAGGTGCGGGCACCGGGGAGCTGTTTTTT; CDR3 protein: CASSLVLAGGAGTGELFF
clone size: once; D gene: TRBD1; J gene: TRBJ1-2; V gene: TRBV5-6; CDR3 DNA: TGTGCCAGCAGCAGTGGACAGGGGGTTTTGGGCTACACCTTC; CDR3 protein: CASSSGQGVLGYTF
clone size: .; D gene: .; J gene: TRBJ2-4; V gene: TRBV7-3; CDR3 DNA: TGTGCCAGCAGCTTAGCGGGGATGACAGGGAACATTCAGTACTTC; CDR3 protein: CASSLAGMTGNIQYF
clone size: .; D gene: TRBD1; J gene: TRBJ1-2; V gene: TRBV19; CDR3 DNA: TGTGCCAGTAGTGAACGGACAGGGAGAGGTGGCTACACCTTC; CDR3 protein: CASSERTGRGGYTF
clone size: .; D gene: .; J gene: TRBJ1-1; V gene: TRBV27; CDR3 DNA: TGTGCCAGCAGTACGAATTCCAGGTCCACTGAAGCTTTCTTT; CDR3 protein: CASSTNSRSTEAFF
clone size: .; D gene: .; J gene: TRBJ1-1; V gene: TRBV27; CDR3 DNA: TGTGCCAGCAGTTTATCGGTTAGGGGTGAAGCTTTCTTT; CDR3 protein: CASSLSVRGEAFF
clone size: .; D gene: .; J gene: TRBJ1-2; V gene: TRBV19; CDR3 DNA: TGTGCCAGTACCGACCTTCGTAGTCCCTACAGGGAATCCGGCTACACCTTC; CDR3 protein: CASTDLRSPYRESGYTF
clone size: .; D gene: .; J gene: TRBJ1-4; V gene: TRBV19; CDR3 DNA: TGTGCCAGTAGTGACAAGTCCTCGAATGAAAAACTGTTTTTT; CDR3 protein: CASSDKSSNEKLFF
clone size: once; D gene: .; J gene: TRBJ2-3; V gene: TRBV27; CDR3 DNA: TGTGCCAGCAGTTACCACGGGGGCACAGATACGCAGTATTTT; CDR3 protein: CASSYHGGTDTQYF
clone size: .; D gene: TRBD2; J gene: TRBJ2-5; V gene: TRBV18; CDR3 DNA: TGTGCCAGCTCACCAGCGGGAGTAAAGGCGGAGACCCAGTACTTC; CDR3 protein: CASSPAGVKAETQYF
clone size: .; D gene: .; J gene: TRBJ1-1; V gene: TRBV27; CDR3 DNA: TGTGCCAGCAGTTTTGCGGGGCGGAACACTGAAGCTTTCTTT; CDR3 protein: CASSFAGRNTEAFF
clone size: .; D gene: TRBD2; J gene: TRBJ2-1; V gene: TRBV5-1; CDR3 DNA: TGCGCCAGCAGCTTCCTATCAAGCGGGGGGGACAATGAGCAGTTCTTC; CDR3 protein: CASSFLSSGGDNEQFF
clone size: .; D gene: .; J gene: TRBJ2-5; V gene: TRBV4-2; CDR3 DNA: TGTGCCAGCAGAGGTGGAGGGGAGACCCAGTACTTC; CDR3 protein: CASRGGGETQYF
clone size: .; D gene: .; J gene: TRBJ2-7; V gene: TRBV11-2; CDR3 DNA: TGTGCCAGCAGCTTAGCGGGACATCCTCCCTACGAGCAGTACTTC; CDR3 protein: CASSLAGHPPYEQYF
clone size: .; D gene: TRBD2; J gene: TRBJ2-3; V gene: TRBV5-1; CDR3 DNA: TGCGCCAGCAGCCGCTCTCGCGGGGGTACCACTAGCACAGATACGCAGTATTTT; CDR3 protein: CASSRSRGGTTSTDTQYF
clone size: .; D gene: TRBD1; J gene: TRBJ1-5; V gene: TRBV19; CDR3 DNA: TGTGCCAGTAGTATAGATCCAGGGGGTGTAGGCAATCAGCCCCAGCATTTT; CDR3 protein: CASSIDPGGVGNQPQHF
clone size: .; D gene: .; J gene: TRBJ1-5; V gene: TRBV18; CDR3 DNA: TGTGCCAGCTCACCACCCACACGGGGAGATTATCAGCCCCAGCATTTT; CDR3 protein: CASSPPTRGDYQPQHF
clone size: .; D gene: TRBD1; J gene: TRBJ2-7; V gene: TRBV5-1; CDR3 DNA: TGCGCCAGCAGCTTGGCGGGACAGACCATCTACGAGCAGTACTTC; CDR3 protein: CASSLAGQTIYEQYF
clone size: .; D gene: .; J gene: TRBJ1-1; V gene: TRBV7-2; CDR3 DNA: TGTGCCAGCAGCCAAGACATCATGAACACTGAAGCTTTCTTT; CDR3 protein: CASSQDIMNTEAFF
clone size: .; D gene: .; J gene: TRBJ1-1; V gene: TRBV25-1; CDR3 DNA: TGTGCCAGCAGTGACCCCCCAGGGGAAGAAGCTTTCTTT; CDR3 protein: CASSDPPGEEAFF
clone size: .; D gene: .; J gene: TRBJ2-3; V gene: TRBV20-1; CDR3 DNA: TGCAGTGCCCGGACTCTAGATACGCAGTATTTT; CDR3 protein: CSARTLDTQYF
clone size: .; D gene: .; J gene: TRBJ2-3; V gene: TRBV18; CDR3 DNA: TGTGCCAGCTCACAGGAGACCTTGACAGATACGCAGTATTTT; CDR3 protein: CASSQETLTDTQYF
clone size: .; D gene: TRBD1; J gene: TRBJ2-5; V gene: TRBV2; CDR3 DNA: TGTGCCAGCAGTCAGACCCGGGACAGGGTAGACTTC; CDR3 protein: CASSQTRDRVDF
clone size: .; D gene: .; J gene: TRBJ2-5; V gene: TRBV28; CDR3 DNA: TGTGCCAGCAGTTCGGGTACCTTCCAAGAGACCCAGTACTTC; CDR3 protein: CASSSGTFQETQYF
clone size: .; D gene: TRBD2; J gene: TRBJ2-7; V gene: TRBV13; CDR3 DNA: TGTGCCAGCAGCTTAACCTCTCTAGCGGGTGGGGTCTACGAGCAGTACTTC; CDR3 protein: CASSLTSLAGGVYEQYF
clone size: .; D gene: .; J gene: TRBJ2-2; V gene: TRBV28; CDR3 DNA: TGTGCCAGCATCCCACCGGGACTCGCCGGGGAGCTGTTTTTT; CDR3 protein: CASIPPGLAGELFF
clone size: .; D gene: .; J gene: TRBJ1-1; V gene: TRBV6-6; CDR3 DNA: TGTGCCAGCAGTTACCAGACAGGTCAGGGGACTGAAGCTTTCTTT; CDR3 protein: CASSYQTGQGTEAFF
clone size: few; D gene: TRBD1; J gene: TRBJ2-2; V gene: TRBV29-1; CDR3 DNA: TGCAGCGTCTGGACAGGGGGTCAGAGAAAATCCCCGCGCGCGAACACCGGGGAGCTGTTTTTT; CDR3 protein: CSVWTGGQRKSPRANTGELFF
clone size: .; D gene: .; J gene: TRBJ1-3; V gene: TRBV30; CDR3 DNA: TGTGCCTGGAGTAGAAGCGGGACAACTGGAAACACCATATATTTT; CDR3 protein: CAWSRSGTTGNTIYF
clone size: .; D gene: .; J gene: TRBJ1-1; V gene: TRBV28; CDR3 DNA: TGTGCCAGCAGTTTTGACAGATTGAACACTGAAGCTTTCTTT; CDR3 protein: CASSFDRLNTEAFF
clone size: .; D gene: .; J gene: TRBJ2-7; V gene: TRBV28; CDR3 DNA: TGTGCCAGCAGCCTCGGTGTCGGGGTCCACGAGCAGTACTTC; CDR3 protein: CASSLGVGVHEQYF
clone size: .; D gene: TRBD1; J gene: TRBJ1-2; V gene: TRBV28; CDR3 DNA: TGTGCCAGCAGTCCCCCGGACAGGGACTGCACCTTC; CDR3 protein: CASSPPDRDCTF
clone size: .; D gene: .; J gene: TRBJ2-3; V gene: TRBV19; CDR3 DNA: TGTGCCAGTAGTATCAGGGGAGATACGCAGTATTTT; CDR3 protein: CASSIRGDTQYF
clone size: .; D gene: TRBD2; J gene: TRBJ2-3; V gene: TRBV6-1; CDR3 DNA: TGTGCCAGCAGCGACGCGGGGGGCACAGATACGCAGTATTTT; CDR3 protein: CASSDAGGTDTQYF
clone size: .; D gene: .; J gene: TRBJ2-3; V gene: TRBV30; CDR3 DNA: TGTGCCTGGAGTGGGGACAATCCAACGCAGTATTTT; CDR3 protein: CAWSGDNPTQYF
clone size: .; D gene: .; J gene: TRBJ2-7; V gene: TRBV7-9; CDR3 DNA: TGTGCCAGCAGCCGGGAAGAGTCCCCCCCCAACGAGCAGTACTTC; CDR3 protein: CASSREESPPNEQYF
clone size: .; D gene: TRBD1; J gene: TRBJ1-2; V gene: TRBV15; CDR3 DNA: TGTGCCACCAGCAGCGGGACAGGGGGCAACTATGGCTACACCTTC; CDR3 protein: CATSSGTGGNYGYTF
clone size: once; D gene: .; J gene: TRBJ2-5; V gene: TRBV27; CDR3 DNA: TGTGCCAGCAGTTTGGTGGGGGGGCCTGAGACCCAGTACTTC; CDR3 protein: CASSLVGGPETQYF
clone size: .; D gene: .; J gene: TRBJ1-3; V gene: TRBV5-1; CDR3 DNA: TGCGCCAGCAGCCTAGAACAGGGAGCTGGAAACACCATATATTTT; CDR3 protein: CASSLEQGAGNTIYF
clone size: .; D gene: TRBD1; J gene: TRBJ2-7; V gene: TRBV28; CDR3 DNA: TGTGCCAGCAGACCCCCCAGGACAGGTGAGATAGGCGAGCAGTACTTC; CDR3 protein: CASRPPRTGEIGEQYF
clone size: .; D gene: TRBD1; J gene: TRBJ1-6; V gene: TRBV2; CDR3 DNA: TGTGCCAGCAGTGGCCCGGTTACAGGGGTCCGCTCACCCCTCCACTTT; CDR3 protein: CASSGPVTGVRSPLHF
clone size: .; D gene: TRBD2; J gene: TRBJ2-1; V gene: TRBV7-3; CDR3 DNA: TGTGCCAGCAGCCCCCCGGGACTAGCCTTCAATGAGCAGTTCTTC; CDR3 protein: CASSPPGLAFNEQFF
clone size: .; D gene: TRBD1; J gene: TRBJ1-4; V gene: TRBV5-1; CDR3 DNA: TGCGCCAGCAGCTTGGAACCGACAGGGACCCGCGCTATACTGTTTTTT; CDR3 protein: CASSLEPTGTRAILFF
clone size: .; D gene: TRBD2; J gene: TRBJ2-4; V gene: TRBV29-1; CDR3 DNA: TGCAGCGTTGGAGGGACTAGCGGGAGAGGAGAGGTTCAGTACTTC; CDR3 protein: CSVGGTSGRGEVQYF
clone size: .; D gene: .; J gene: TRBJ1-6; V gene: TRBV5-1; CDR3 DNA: TGCGCCAGCAGCTTGGTTCGGGATTCACCCCTCCACTTT; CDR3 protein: CASSLVRDSPLHF
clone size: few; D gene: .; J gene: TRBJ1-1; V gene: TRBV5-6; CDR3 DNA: TGTGCCAGCAGCGTTTTAACCGGGGGGACTTTCTTT; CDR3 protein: CASSVLTGGTFF
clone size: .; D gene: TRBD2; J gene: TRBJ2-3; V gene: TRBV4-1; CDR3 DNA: TGCGCCAGCAGCCTGGGACTAGTTAGCACAGATACGCAGTATTTT; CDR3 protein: CASSLGLVSTDTQYF
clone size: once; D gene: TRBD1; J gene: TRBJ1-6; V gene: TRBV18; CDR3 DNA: TGTGCCAGCTCACGTACAGGGGGCCCCAACTCCTATAATTCACCCCTCCACTTT; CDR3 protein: CASSRTGGPNSYNSPLHF
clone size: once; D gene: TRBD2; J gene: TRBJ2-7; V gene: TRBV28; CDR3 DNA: TGTGCCAGCAGCGTTACTAGCGGGAAGTACGAGCAGTACTTC; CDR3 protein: CASSVTSGKYEQYF
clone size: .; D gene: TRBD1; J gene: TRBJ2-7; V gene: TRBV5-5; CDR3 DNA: TGTGCCAGCAGCTTGGCCGGATGGGACAGATACTTC; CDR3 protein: CASSLAGWDRYF